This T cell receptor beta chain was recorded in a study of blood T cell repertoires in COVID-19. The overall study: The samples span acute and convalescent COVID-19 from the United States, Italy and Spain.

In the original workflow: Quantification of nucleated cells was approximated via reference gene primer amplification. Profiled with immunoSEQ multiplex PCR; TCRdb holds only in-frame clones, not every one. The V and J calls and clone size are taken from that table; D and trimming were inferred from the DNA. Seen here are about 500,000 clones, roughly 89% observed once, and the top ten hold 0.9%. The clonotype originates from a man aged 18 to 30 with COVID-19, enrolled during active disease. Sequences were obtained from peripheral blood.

The CDR3 region is CASSQVAAPKDTQYF. The DNA for the CDR3 is TGTGCCAGCAGCCAAGTAGCGGCCCCAAAAGATACGCAGTATTTT. The gene calls are TRBV3-1 (or the pseudogene TRBV3-2) and TRBJ2-3; D is possibly TRBD2 (6 bases). Trimming stripped 1 base from V and 5 bases from J, with 13 bases between. This CDR3 region has 15 residues. Germline CDR1 and CDR2: LGHDT and YNNKEL (reference sequence).